Listed below are T cell receptor beta chains from one sample, sequenced in a study of cytomegalovirus exposure and HLA in healthy donors. Sequencing was performed with immunoSEQ multiplex PCR; in TCRdb, only in-frame clones are kept and a portion is missing. The sample carries about 76,000 clones, around four fifths recorded once. Sample: PBMCs. Every receptor here comes from a woman aged 40 to 55 in good health and CMV-seropositive. Each CDR3 is given with its conserved first and last residue. The D gene is left open where the match is weak. Clone size, where shown, is once, few, many, or a class for clones that have expanded.

clone size	D gene	V gene	J gene	CDR3 protein	CDR3 DNA
.	TRBD1	TRBV11-1	TRBJ1-4	CATAGGDEKLFF	TGTGCCACCGCAGGGGGTGATGAAAAACTGTTTTTT
.	.	TRBV4-3	TRBJ1-4	CASSQPGLNEKLFF	TGCGCCAGCAGCCAACCCGGACTTAATGAAAAACTGTTTTTT
.	.	TRBV28	TRBJ1-6	CASSLLRVNSPLHF	TGTGCCAGCAGTTTACTCCGGGTAAATTCACCCCTCCACTTT
.	TRBD1	TRBV6-1	TRBJ1-5	CASSQADRFNQPQHF	TGTGCCAGCAGCCAAGCGGACAGGTTCAATCAGCCCCAGCATTTT
.	.	TRBV30	TRBJ1-1	CAWSVREGDTEAFF	TGTGCCTGGAGTGTACGGGAGGGGGACACTGAAGCTTTCTTT
.	.	TRBV6-5	TRBJ2-2	CATQKPGETGELFF	TGTGCCACCCAAAAACCAGGGGAGACCGGGGAGCTGTTTTTT
.	.	TRBV7-2	TRBJ1-6	CASSFRDTNSPLHF	TGTGCCAGCAGCTTCCGGGACACTAATTCACCCCTCCACTTT
.	TRBD1	TRBV28	TRBJ1-5	CASTRDRGQIYSNQPQHF	TGTGCCAGCACCCGGGACAGGGGGCAGATTTATAGCAATCAGCCCCAGCATTTT
large	.	TRBV29-1	TRBJ1-1	CSVLPDGGDGAFF	TGCAGCGTCCTCCCCGATGGGGGGGATGGGGCTTTCTTT
.	TRBD1	TRBV20-1	TRBJ2-7	CSAHRGFEQYF	TGCAGTGCTCACAGGGGTTTCGAGCAGTACTTC
once	TRBD1	TRBV19	TRBJ1-2	CASSRGQPLYGYTF	TGTGCCAGTAGTAGGGGACAGCCCTTGTATGGCTACACCTTC
.	TRBD1	TRBV6-6	TRBJ2-5	CASRMTGEETQYF	TGTGCCAGCAGAATGACAGGGGAAGAGACCCAGTACTTC
.	.	TRBV19	TRBJ2-7	CASSTTDGYEQYF	TGTGCCAGTAGTACCACAGACGGCTACGAGCAGTACTTC
few	.	TRBV28	TRBJ1-1	CAGGFGGEAFF	TGTGCCGGGGGTTTCGGGGGTGAAGCTTTCTTT
.	TRBD1	TRBV5-1	TRBJ2-1	CATMTGSYNEQFF	TGCGCCACCATGACAGGGTCCTACAATGAGCAGTTCTTC
once	.	TRBV6-1	TRBJ2-7	CASFQGFDEQYF	TGTGCCAGCTTCCAGGGTTTCGACGAGCAGTACTTC
.	TRBD2	TRBV2	TRBJ2-3	CASPTSGGQGDTQYF	TGTGCCAGTCCGACTAGCGGGGGCCAGGGAGATACGCAGTATTTT
.	TRBD2	TRBV4-1	TRBJ2-1	CASSQDWVAGTSYNEQFF	TGCGCCAGCAGCCAAGATTGGGTAGCGGGGACCTCCTACAATGAGCAGTTCTTC
.	TRBD1	TRBV5-1	TRBJ1-4	CASSPTGSANEKLFF	TGCGCCAGCAGCCCGACAGGGTCGGCGAATGAAAAACTGTTTTTT
few	.	TRBV11-2	TRBJ2-2	CASSLETSGELFF	TGTGCCAGCAGCTTAGAGACATCCGGGGAGCTGTTTTTT
.	.	TRBV19	TRBJ2-7	CASSSWEESHEQYF	TGTGCCAGTAGTAGCTGGGAGGAAAGCCACGAGCAGTACTTC
once	.	TRBV6-1	TRBJ2-7	CASGAYEQYF	TGTGCCAGCGGAGCCTACGAGCAGTACTTC
.	.	TRBV28	TRBJ2-7	CASTFLGGHEQYF	TGTGCCAGCACTTTTTTGGGGGGTCACGAGCAGTACTTC
once	.	TRBV7-8	TRBJ1-6	CASSLVGRGDSPLHF	TGTGCCAGCAGCTTAGTCGGCAGGGGTGATTCACCCCTCCACTTT
.	.	TRBV6-6	TRBJ2-3	CASSPGDDTQYF	TGTGCCAGCAGCCCGGGGGACGATACGCAGTATTTT
.	TRBD1	TRBV6-1	TRBJ1-1	CASSDRGSEDTEAFF	TGTGCCAGCAGTGACAGGGGGAGTGAGGACACTGAAGCTTTCTTT
.	.	TRBV6-1	TRBJ1-1	CASSEDRTRTEAFF	TGTGCCAGCAGTGAAGACAGAACGCGCACTGAAGCTTTCTTT
.	TRBD2	TRBV18	TRBJ2-1	CASSPPRAGGRDEQFF	TGTGCCAGCTCACCACCTCGAGCGGGGGGGCGGGATGAGCAGTTCTTC
.	.	TRBV4-2	TRBJ2-7	CASSTETYEQYF	TGTGCCAGCTCCACAGAGACCTACGAGCAGTACTTC
.	TRBD1	TRBV27	TRBJ2-7	CASSLDRVSYEQYF	TGTGCCAGCAGTTTGGACAGGGTTTCCTACGAGCAGTACTTC
once	TRBD1	TRBV28	TRBJ1-2	CASSVPGQSNYGYTF	TGTGCCAGCAGTGTACCGGGACAGTCTAACTATGGCTACACCTTC
.	TRBD1	TRBV7-9	TRBJ1-6	CASSLGRQGGFDNSPLHF	TGTGCCAGCAGCTTAGGACGACAGGGAGGCTTCGATAATTCACCCCTCCACTTT
.	.	TRBV6-5	TRBJ1-1	CASGNGGDTEAFF	TGTGCCAGCGGGAATGGGGGGGACACTGAAGCTTTCTTT
.	.	TRBV18	TRBJ1-5	CASSPQFLTGNSNQPQHF	TGTGCCAGCTCACCACAGTTCCTGACGGGGAATAGCAATCAGCCCCAGCATTTT